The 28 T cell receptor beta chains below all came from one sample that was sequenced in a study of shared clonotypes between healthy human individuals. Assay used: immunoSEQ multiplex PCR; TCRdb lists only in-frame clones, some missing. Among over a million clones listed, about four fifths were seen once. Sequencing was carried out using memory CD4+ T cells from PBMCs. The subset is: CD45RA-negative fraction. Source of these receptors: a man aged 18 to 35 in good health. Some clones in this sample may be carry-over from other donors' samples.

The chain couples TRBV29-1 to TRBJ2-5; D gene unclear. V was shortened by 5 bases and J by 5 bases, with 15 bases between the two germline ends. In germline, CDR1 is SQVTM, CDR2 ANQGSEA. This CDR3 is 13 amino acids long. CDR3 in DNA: TGCAGCGTTAGCAAAGGGTCCCGGGAGACCCAGTACTTC. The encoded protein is CSVSKGSRETQYF.

As DNA, the CDR3 is TGTGCCAGCAGCTTGCAGGGAACCTCTGGAAACACCATATATTTT. It encodes CASSLQGTSGNTIYF. J is TRBJ1-3 and V is TRBV7-2, with a weak D call TRBD1 (5 bases). Trimming shortened V by 3 bases and J by 0 bases, and 9 bases separated the two germline ends. The CDR3 is 15 residues long. Germline V gives CDR1 SGHTA, CDR2 FQGNSA. Full variable domain (remainder filled in from reference TRBV7-2 and TRBJ1-3): GAGVSQSPSNKVTEKGKDVELRCDPISGHTALYWYRQSLGQGLEFLIYFQGNSAPDKSGLPSDRFSAERTGGSVSTLTIQRTQQEDSAVYLCASSLQGTSGNTIYFGEGSWLTVV.

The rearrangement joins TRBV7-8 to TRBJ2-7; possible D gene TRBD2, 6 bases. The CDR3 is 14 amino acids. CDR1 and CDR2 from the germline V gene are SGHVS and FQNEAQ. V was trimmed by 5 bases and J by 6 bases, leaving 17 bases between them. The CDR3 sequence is CASSPRGGPGEQYF. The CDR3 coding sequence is TGTGCCAGCAGCCCCCGCGGAGGGCCTGGCGAGCAGTACTTC.

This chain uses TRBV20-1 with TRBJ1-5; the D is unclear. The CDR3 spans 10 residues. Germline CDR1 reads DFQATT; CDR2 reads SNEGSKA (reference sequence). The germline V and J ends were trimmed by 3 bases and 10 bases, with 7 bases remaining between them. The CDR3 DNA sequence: TGCAGTGCTAGTATGAAACCCCAGCATTTT. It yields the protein CSASMKPQHF.

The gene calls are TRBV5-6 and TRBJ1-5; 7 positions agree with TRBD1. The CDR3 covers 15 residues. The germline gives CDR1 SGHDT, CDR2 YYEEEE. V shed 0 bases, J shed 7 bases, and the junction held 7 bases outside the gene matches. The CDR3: CASSLAGGQGQPQHF. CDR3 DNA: TGTGCCAGCAGCTTGGCAGGGGGGCAGGGACAGCCCCAGCATTTT.

The CDR3: CASSLPRERTEAFF. For the CDR3, the DNA is TGTGCCAGTAGTCTCCCCAGGGAGAGGACTGAAGCTTTCTTT. This chain connects TRBV19 to TRBJ1-1, with D possibly TRBD1 on 5 matching bases. The CDR3 has 14 amino acids. V lost 5 bases and J 5 bases, leaving 15 bases between the germline ends. The germline V gene encodes CDR1 LNHDA and CDR2 SQIVND (reference sequence).

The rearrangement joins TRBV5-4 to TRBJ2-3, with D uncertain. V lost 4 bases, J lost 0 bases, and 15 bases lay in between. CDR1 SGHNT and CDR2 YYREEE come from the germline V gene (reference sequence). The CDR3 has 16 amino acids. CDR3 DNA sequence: TGTGCCAGCAGCCCCGCCGAATCGGCGAGCACAGATACGCAGTATTTT. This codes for CASSPAESASTDTQYF.

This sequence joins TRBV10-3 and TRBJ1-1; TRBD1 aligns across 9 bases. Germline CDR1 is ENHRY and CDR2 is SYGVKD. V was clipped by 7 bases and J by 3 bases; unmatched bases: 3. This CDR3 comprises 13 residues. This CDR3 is CAITTGGHTEAFF. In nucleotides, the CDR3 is TGTGCCATCACGACAGGGGGTCACACTGAAGCTTTCTTT.

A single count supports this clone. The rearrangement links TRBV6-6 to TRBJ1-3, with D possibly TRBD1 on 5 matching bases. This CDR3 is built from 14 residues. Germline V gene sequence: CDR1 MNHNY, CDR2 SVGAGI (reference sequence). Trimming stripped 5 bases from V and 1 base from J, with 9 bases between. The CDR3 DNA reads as TGTGCCAGCAGTCCTCAGGGATCTGGAAACACCATATATTTT. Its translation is CASSPQGSGNTIYF.

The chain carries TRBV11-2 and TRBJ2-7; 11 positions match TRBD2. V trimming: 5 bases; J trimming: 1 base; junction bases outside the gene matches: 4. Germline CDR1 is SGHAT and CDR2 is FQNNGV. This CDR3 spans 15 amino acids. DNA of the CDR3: TGTGCCAGCAGCCTGAGACTAGCGGGATCCTACGAGCAGTACTTC. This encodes CASSLRLAGSYEQYF.

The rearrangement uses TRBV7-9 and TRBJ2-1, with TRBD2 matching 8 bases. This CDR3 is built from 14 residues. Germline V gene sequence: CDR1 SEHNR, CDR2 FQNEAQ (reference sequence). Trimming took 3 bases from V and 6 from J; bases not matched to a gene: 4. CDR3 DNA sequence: TGTGCCAGCAGCTTGGGACTAGTGTCCAATGAGCAGTTCTTC. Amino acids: CASSLGLVSNEQFF. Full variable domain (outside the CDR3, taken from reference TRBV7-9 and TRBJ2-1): DTGVSQNPRHKITKRGQNVTFRCDPISEHNRLYWYRQTLGQGPEFLTYFQNEAQLEKSRLLSDRFSAERPKGSFSTLEIQRTEQGDSAMYLCASSLGLVSNEQFFGPGTRLTVL.

The CDR3 spells CAWSSGGYGSPLHF. For the CDR3, the DNA is TGTGCCTGGAGCTCTGGGGGCTACGGGTCACCCCTCCACTTT. The V gene is TRBV30, the J gene TRBJ1-6; weak D call: TRBD1 (6 bases). Germline V gives CDR1 GTSNPN, CDR2 SVGIG (reference sequence). V lost 3 bases and J 10 bases, leaving 16 bases between the germline ends. This CDR3 is 14 amino acids long.

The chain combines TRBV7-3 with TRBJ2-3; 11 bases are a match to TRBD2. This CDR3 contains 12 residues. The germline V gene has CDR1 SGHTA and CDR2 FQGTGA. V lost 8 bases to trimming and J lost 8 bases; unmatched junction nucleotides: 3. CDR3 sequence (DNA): TGTGCCAGCGGGACTAGCGGCTCTACGCAGTATTTT. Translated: CASGTSGSTQYF.

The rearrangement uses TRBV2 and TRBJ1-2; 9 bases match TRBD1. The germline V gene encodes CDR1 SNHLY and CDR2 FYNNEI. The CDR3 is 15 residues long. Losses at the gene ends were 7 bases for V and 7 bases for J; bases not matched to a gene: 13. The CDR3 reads CASTSLGQGQTGYTF. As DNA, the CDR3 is TGTGCCAGCACCTCGTTGGGACAGGGACAAACTGGCTACACCTTC.

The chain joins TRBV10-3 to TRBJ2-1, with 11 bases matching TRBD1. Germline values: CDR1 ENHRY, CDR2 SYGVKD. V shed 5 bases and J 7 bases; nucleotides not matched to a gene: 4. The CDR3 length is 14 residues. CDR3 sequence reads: CAISRGQGGNEQFF. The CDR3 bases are TGTGCCATCAGTCGGGGACAGGGGGGAAATGAGCAGTTCTTC.

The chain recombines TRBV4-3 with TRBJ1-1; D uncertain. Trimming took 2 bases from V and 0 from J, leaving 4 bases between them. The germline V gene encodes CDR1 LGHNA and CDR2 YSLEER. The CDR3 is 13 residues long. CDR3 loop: CASSQLMNTEAFF. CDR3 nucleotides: TGCGCCAGCAGCCAATTGATGAACACTGAAGCTTTCTTT.

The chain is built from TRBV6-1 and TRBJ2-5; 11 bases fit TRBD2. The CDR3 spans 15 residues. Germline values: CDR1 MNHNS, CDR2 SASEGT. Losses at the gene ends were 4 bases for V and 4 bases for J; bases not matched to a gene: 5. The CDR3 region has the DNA TGTGCCAGCAGTGCCGAACTAGCGGGAGTAGAGACCCAGTACTTC. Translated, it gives CASSAELAGVETQYF.

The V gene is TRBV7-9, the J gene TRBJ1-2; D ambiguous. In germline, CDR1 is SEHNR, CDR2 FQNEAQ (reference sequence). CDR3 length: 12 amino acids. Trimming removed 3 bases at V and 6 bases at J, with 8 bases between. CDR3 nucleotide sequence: TGTGCCAGCAGCTTCGAGCGCCATGGCTACACCTTC. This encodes CASSFERHGYTF.

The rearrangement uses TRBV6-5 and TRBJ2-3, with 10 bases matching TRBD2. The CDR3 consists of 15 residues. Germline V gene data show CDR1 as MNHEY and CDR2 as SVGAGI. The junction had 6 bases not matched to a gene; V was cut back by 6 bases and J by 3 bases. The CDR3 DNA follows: TGTGCCAGCAGCCTTGGTAGCGGGAGGACAGATACGCAGTATTTT. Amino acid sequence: CASSLGSGRTDTQYF.

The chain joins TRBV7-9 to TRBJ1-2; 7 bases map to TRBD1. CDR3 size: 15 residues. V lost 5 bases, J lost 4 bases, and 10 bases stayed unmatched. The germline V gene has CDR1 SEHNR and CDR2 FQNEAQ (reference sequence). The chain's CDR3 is CASSPGDRDSYGYTF. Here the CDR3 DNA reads TGTGCCAGCAGCCCAGGGGATCGGGACAGCTATGGCTACACCTTC.

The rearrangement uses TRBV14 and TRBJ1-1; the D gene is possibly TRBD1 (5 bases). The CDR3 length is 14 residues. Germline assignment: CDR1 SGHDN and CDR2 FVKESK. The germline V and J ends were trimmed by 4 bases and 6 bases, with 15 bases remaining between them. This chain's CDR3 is CASSLGREQAEAFF. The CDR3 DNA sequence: TGTGCCAGCAGCCTAGGACGGGAACAGGCTGAAGCTTTCTTT.

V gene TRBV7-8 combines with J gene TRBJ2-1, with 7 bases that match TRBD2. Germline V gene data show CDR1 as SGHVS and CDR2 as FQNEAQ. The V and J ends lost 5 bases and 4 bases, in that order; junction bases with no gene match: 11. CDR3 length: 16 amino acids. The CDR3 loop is CASSPGRLAGYNEQFF. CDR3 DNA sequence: TGTGCCAGCAGCCCAGGACGACTAGCTGGATACAATGAGCAGTTCTTC. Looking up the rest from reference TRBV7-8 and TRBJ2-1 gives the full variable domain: GAGVSQSPRYKVAKRGQDVALRCDPISGHVSLFWYQQALGQGPEFLTYFQNEAQLDKSGLPSDRFFAERPEGSVSTLKIQRTQQEDSAVYLCASSPGRLAGYNEQFFGPGTRLTVL.

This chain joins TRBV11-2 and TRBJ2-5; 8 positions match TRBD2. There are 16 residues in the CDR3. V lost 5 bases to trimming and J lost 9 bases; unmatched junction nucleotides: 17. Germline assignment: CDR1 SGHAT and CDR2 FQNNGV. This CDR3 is CASSPGVGRALAAQYF. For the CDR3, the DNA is TGTGCCAGCAGCCCAGGTGTCGGGAGGGCGTTAGCAGCCCAGTACTTC.

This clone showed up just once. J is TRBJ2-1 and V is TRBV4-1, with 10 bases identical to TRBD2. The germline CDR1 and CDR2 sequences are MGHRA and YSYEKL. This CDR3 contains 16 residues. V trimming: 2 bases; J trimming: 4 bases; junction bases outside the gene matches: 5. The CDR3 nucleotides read TGCGCCAGCAGCCAACCACTAGCGGGATTGTACAATGAGCAGTTCTTC. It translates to CASSQPLAGLYNEQFF.

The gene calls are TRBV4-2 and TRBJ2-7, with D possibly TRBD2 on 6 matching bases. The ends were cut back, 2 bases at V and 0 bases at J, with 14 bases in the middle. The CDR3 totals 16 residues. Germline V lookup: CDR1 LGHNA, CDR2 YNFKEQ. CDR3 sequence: CASSQHASARSYEQYF. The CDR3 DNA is TGTGCCAGCAGCCAACATGCTAGCGCCCGCTCCTACGAGCAGTACTTC.

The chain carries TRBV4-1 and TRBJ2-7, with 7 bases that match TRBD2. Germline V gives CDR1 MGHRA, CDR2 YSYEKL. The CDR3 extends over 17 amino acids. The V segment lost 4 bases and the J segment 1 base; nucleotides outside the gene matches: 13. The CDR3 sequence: CASSLPVGEGRSYEQYF. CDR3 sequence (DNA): TGCGCCAGCAGCCTCCCGGTGGGGGAGGGGCGGTCCTACGAGCAGTACTTC.

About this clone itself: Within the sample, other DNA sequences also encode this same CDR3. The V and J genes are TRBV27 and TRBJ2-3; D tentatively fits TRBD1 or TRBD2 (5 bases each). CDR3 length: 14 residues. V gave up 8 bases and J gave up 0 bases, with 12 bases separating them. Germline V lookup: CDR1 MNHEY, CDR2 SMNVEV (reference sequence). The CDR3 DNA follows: TGTGCCAGCGGGGGTGCTTCTAGCACAGATACGCAGTATTTT. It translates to CASGGASSTDTQYF.

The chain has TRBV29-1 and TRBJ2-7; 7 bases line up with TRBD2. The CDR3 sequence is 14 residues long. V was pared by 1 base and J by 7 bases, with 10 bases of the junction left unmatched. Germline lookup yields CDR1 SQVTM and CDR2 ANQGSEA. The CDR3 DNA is TGCAGCGTTGAAGGTGAGGCGGGAGTACAGGAGCAGTACTTC. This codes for CSVEGEAGVQEQYF.